This entry lists 27 T cell receptor beta chains sequenced from one sample in a study of T cell clonality in common variable immunodeficiency. General study findings and limits: In common variable immunodeficiency, TCR beta chains reportedly carried fewer deletions and N-nucleotide insertions.

This table comes from immunoSEQ multiplex PCR, and its TCRdb copy is limited to in-frame clones, with some not included. The table lists over 15,000 clones, with no singletons. No antigen has been assigned to these receptors. Specimen: peripheral blood mononuclear cells. Receptors originate from a human donor with common variable immunodeficiency.

This clone turned up a few times. The CDR3 goes on 3 residues after the read ends, and that part is filled in from the germline J gene. This chain links TRBV19 with TRBJ1-2; 8 nucleotides agree with TRBD1. J gave up 0 bases and V 7 bases, and 4 bases lay outside the gene matches. CDR1 LNHDA and CDR2 SQIVND come from the germline V gene (reference sequence). The CDR3 has 14 amino acids. Incomplete CDR3 DNA: TGTGCCAGTATCAGGACAGGGACTAACTATGGC. As protein: CASIRTGTNYG. Given in full, the CDR3 is CASIRTGTNYGYTF.

Many counts were recorded for this clone. Read data end 3 residues before the CDR3 end; the end is taken from the germline J gene. Other nucleotide sequences in the sample specify the same CDR3. The chain uses TRBV19 and TRBJ1-5; tentatively, D is TRBD1 (5 bases). The ends were cut back, 3 bases at V and 0 bases at J, with 9 bases in the middle. The CDR3 is 15 residues long. Germline CDR1 LNHDA, CDR2 SQIVND (reference sequence). The sequenced CDR3 bases are TGTGCCAGTAGTATTACCGGGGGTAGCAATCAGCCC. This translates into CASSITGGSNQP. In full, the CDR3 reads CASSITGGSNQPQHF.

This clone was observed a few times. The CDR3 end is not reached by the read, which stops 3 residues before it; the germline J gene fills it in. The V and J genes are TRBV11-2 and TRBJ2-5; TRBD1 might be the D (6 bases). Trimming removed 5 bases at V and 5 bases at J, with 15 bases between. Germline assignment: CDR1 SGHAT and CDR2 FQNNGV. There are 14 residues in the CDR3. The CDR3 DNA, read in part, is TGTGCCAGCAGCCCCGGTAGGGGGTGGGAGACC. Protein: CASSPGRGWET. In full, the CDR3 is CASSPGRGWETQYF. Together with reference TRBV11-2 and TRBJ2-5, the CDR3 gives the full variable domain: EAGVAQSPRYKIIEKRQSVAFWCNPISGHATLYWYQQILGQGPKLLIQFQNNGVVDDSQLPKDRFSAERLKGVDSTLKIQPAKLEDSAVYLCASSPGRGWETQYFGPGTRLLVL.

In this sample, this clone turned up a few times. The CDR3 extends 3 residues past the end of the read, so its final part is completed from the germline J gene. The rearrangement uses TRBV30 and TRBJ1-4; 8 bases match TRBD1. The germline V gene encodes CDR1 GTSNPN and CDR2 SVGIG (reference sequence). V dropped 0 bases and J dropped 3; count of bases not matched to a gene: 9. CDR3 length equals 17 residues. The sequenced part of the CDR3 DNA is TGTGCCTGGAGTGTATCTCGGACAGGGAGGGCTAATGAAAAA. This encodes CAWSVSRTGRANEK. The CDR3 as a whole reads CAWSVSRTGRANEKLFF.

Points on this clone: The read finishes 3 residues shy of the CDR3 end, and the germline J gene is used to complete it. The chain is built from TRBV7-7 and TRBJ2-1, with unresolved D. The CDR3 sequence is 15 residues long. V dropped 1 base and J dropped 3 bases, with 10 bases sitting between them. Germline values: CDR1 SSHAT, CDR2 FNYEAQ (reference sequence). The part of the CDR3 DNA that was read is TGTGCCAGCAGCTTAGTTTGCAGTTACTACAATGAG. Translated: CASSLVCSYYNE. The CDR3 reads in full as CASSLVCSYYNEQFF. The variable domain in full, with the rest retrieved from reference TRBV7-7 and TRBJ2-1, is GAGVSQSPRYKVTKRGQDVTLRCDPISSHATLYWYQQALGQGPEFLTYFNYEAQPDKSGLPSDRFSAERPEGSISTLTIQRTEQRDSAMYRCASSLVCSYYNEQFFGPGTRLTVL.

This clone was detected only a few times. The sequenced fragment ends 3 residues before the CDR3 boundary, so the rest is inferred from the germline J gene. The chain uses TRBV18 and TRBJ2-1; perhaps TRBD2 as D (6 bases). Germline V gives CDR1 KGHSH, CDR2 LQKENI. The CDR3 contains 18 residues. V lost 0 bases to trimming and J lost 5 bases, with 20 bases between them. The CDR3 spells CASSPPIASSGLNNEQFF. CDR3 bases read: TGTGCCAGCTCACCACCAATCGCGAGTAGCGGACTGAACAATGAG.

As regards this clone: The DNA ends 3 residues before the CDR3 does, and the rest of the CDR3 is filled in from the germline J gene. The rearrangement joins TRBV5-6 to TRBJ1-1; D uncertain. CDR1 and CDR2 from the germline V gene are SGHDT and YYEEEE. The CDR3 has 13 residues. V dropped 2 bases and J dropped 1 base, with 6 bases sitting between them. The CDR3 sequence: CASSFSGNTEAFF. The CDR3 bases that were read are TGTGCCAGCAGCTTTTCCGGGAACACTGAA.

This clone has only a few counts. The DNA ends 3 residues before the CDR3 does, and the rest of the CDR3 is filled in from the germline J gene. The V call is TRBV30, the J call TRBJ1-3, with TRBD1 matching 7 bases. Germline CDR1 reads GTSNPN; CDR2 reads SVGIG (reference sequence). This CDR3 comprises 13 residues. After removal of 7 bases from V and 4 bases from J, the junction contained 7 bases not matched to a gene. Here the CDR3 reads CAFDRALGNTIYF. The DNA read from the CDR3 is TGTGCCTTCGACAGGGCCCTCGGAAACACC.

A word on this clone: With the read ending 3 residues before the CDR3 end, the germline J gene is used to fill in that end. The V call is TRBV7-9, the J call TRBJ2-3, with 12 bases identical to TRBD1. This CDR3 is built from 15 residues. Germline V gene sequence: CDR1 SEHNR, CDR2 FQNEAQ (reference sequence). Unmatched junction bases numbered 4, after V lost 5 bases and J lost 4 bases. CDR3 protein: CASSPGTGGPDTQYF. The covered CDR3 bases are TGTGCCAGCAGCCCCGGGACAGGGGGCCCAGATACG.

Remarks on this clone: The DNA ends 3 residues before the CDR3 does, and the rest of the CDR3 is filled in from the germline J gene. The V and J genes are TRBV18 and TRBJ1-4; possibly TRBD1 for D (5 bases). Trimming took 2 bases from V and 8 from J, leaving 18 bases between them. The CDR3 consists of 16 residues. Per germline, CDR1 KGHSH and CDR2 LQKENI. This CDR3 is CASSPTGGDKGEKLFF. CDR3 bases read: TGTGCCAGCTCACCAACGGGGGGAGACAAAGGGGAAAAA. The variable domain in full, completed from reference TRBV18 and TRBJ1-4, reads NAGVMQNPRHLVRRRGQEARLRCSPMKGHSHVYWYRQLPEEGLKFMVYLQKENIIDESGMPKERFSAEFPKEGPSILRIQQVVRGDSAAYFCASSPTGGDKGEKLFFGSGTQLSVL.

This clone came up many times. The read terminates 3 residues before the CDR3 end, so the remaining end is supplied by the germline J gene. The rearrangement uses TRBV5-1 and TRBJ2-5; possibly TRBD1 for D (5 bases). The ends were cut back, 4 bases at V and 5 bases at J, with 21 bases in the middle. CDR3 length: 16 amino acids. CDR1 and CDR2 from the germline V gene are SGHRS and YFSETQ. The DNA read from the CDR3 is TGCGCCAGCAGCCTTGGTACCCAGGGTATGTGGGAGACC. Residues: CASSLGTQGMWET. The complete CDR3 sequence is CASSLGTQGMWETQYF.

This clone has more than one count but fewer than ten. Read coverage stops 3 residues before the CDR3 terminus; the germline J gene supplies the remainder. The gene calls are TRBV19 and TRBJ1-5; 9 bases match TRBD1. V lost 6 bases, J lost 7 bases, and 10 bases stayed unmatched. Germline CDR1 is LNHDA and CDR2 is SQIVND (reference sequence). The CDR3 covers 15 residues. CDR3: CASSRPGQGGQPQHF. The covered CDR3 bases are TGTGCCAGTAGCAGACCGGGACAGGGAGGACAGCCC.

Points on this clone: The germline gene is not matched at one end of the junction; a read error may be the cause. The read ends 3 residues early relative to the CDR3; the germline J gene fills the gap. The V call is TRBV7-9, the J call TRBJ2-7; TRBD1 matches at 8 bases. The CDR3 contains 14 residues. The germline CDR1 and CDR2 sequences are SEHNR and FQNEAQ (reference sequence). The CDR3: CSSSSRTGSGEQYF. CDR3 DNA (partial): TGTTCCAGCAGTTCTAGGACAGGGTCGGGCGAG.

This clone was detected a few times. The read terminates 3 residues ahead of where the CDR3 ends, so the germline J gene completes it. This chain joins TRBV19 and TRBJ2-5; 10 nucleotides agree with TRBD2. Germline CDR1 LNHDA, CDR2 SQIVND (reference sequence). CDR3 size: 15 residues. With V trimmed by 5 bases and J by 4 bases, 7 bases remained unmatched. CDR3 amino acids: CASSLASGGTETQYF. The CDR3 bases that were read are TGTGCCAGTAGTTTGGCTAGCGGGGGCACAGAGACC.

Of note for this clone: Coverage ceases 3 residues before the CDR3 finishes, and the germline J gene fills in the end. The chain combines TRBV2 with TRBJ1-1; 8 nucleotides match TRBD1. This CDR3 spans 15 amino acids. V was pared by 2 bases and J by 0 bases, with 2 bases of the junction left unmatched. CDR1 and CDR2 from the germline V gene are SNHLY and FYNNEI. This CDR3 reads CASSEKGQVNTEAFF. CDR3 DNA, as far as it was read: TGTGCCAGCAGTGAAAAGGGACAGGTGAACACTGAA.

This clone was observed many times. The CDR3 end is not reached by the read, which stops 3 residues before it; the germline J gene fills it in. The gene calls are TRBV5-1 and TRBJ2-2, with TRBD1 matching over 7 bases. The CDR3 has 14 residues. Germline CDR1 and CDR2: SGHRS and YFSETQ. V shed 0 bases, J shed 5 bases, and the junction held 1 base outside the gene matches. This chain's CDR3 is CASSLEGATGELFF. CDR3 DNA, as far as it was read: TGCGCCAGCAGCTTGGAGGGGGCTACCGGGGAG. Full variable domain (outside the CDR3, taken from reference TRBV5-1 and TRBJ2-2): KAGVTQTPRYLIKTRGQQVTLSCSPISGHRSVSWYQQTPGQGLQFLFEYFSETQRNKGNFPGRFSGRQFSNSRSEMNVSTLELGDSALYLCASSLEGATGELFFGEGSRLTVL.

Comments on this clone: With the read ending 3 residues before the CDR3 end, the germline J gene is used to fill in that end. The rearrangement uses TRBV2 and TRBJ2-5; D unresolved. Germline assignment: CDR1 SNHLY and CDR2 FYNNEI. The CDR3 has 13 residues. V was shortened by 7 bases and J by 0 bases, with 9 bases between the two germline ends. CDR3 bases read: TGTGCCAGCACTACAGAATACCAAGAGACC. It yields the protein CASTTEYQET. The full CDR3 reads CASTTEYQETQYF.

There are a few counts of this clone. The read falls 3 residues short of the CDR3 end, and the missing part is taken from the germline J gene. This chain uses TRBV20-1 with TRBJ2-7; 12 bases are a match to TRBD2. The CDR3 runs 15 residues. CDR1 and CDR2 (germline): DFQATT, SNEGSKA (reference sequence). V lost 7 bases to trimming and J lost 6 bases; unmatched junction nucleotides: 13. The CDR3 spells CSVPGTTSGGIEQYF. CDR3 bases read: TGCAGTGTCCCGGGGACCACTAGCGGGGGGATCGAG.

In regard to this clone: The read terminates 3 residues ahead of where the CDR3 ends, so the germline J gene completes it. The chain combines TRBV7-3 with TRBJ2-1, with D possibly matching TRBD1 (6 bases). Germline loops: CDR1 SGHTA, CDR2 FQGTGA. Trimming left V 5 bases short and J 5 bases short, with 10 bases between. The CDR3 is made up of 13 amino acids. The CDR3 protein is CASSNRVNNEQFF. The sequenced CDR3 bases are TGTGCCAGCAGCAACAGGGTCAACAATGAG.

This clone appeared many times. The sequence runs out 3 residues before the end of the CDR3; the remainder is reconstructed from the germline J gene. This chain links TRBV5-6 with TRBJ2-5; unclear D gene. Germline V CDR1 and CDR2: SGHDT, YYEEEE. The CDR3 sequence is 13 residues long. V lost 0 bases and J lost 5, with 8 bases in between. The chain's CDR3 is CASSLGQVETQYF. The part of the CDR3 DNA that was read is TGTGCCAGCAGCTTGGGGCAGGTCGAGACC.

This clone was seen many times. The read halts 3 residues ahead of the CDR3 end, with the missing end drawn from the germline J gene. V usage is TRBV18 and J usage is TRBJ1-4; TRBD1 matches at 8 bases. This CDR3 has 15 amino acids. The trim removed 2 bases at V and 3 bases at J, leaving 2 bases unmatched. Germline-derived CDR1 and CDR2 are KGHSH and LQKENI. CDR3 in amino acids: CASSPGTGPNEKLFF. CDR3 DNA, as far as it was read: TGTGCCAGCTCACCAGGGACAGGTCCTAATGAAAAA.

This clone has a count of ten or more. The read ends 3 residues early relative to the CDR3; the germline J gene fills the gap. The V and J genes are TRBV20-1 and TRBJ2-2; the match to TRBD2 covers 8 bases. V dropped 3 bases and J dropped 5; count of bases not matched to a gene: 5. The germline V gene encodes CDR1 DFQATT and CDR2 SNEGSKA (reference sequence). This CDR3 has 14 residues. The CDR3 sequence: CSARRRGATGELFF. The sequenced part of the CDR3 DNA is TGCAGTGCTAGGAGGCGGGGGGCGACCGGGGAG.

In this sample, this clone turned up a few times. The read halts 3 residues ahead of the CDR3 end, with the missing end drawn from the germline J gene. The chain is built from TRBV2 and TRBJ1-6, with D unresolved. Trimming removed 7 bases from V and 4 bases from J, with 14 bases in between. CDR1 SNHLY and CDR2 FYNNEI come from the germline V gene. The CDR3 runs 15 residues. The CDR3 sequence is CASKPEAGYNSPLHF. The DNA read from the CDR3 is TGTGCCAGCAAACCCGAGGCAGGATATAATTCACCC.

This clone was detected only a few times. The covered CDR3 bases are TGTGCCAGCAGCTTCTCCGGGACTTCCCAAGAGACC. Protein sequence: CASSFSGTSQET. The complete CDR3 sequence is CASSFSGTSQETQYF. This chain joins TRBV11-2 and TRBJ2-5; tentatively, D is TRBD2 (6 bases). The read gets to within 3 residues of the CDR3 end, and the germline J gene fills in the rest. Trimming cost V 3 bases and J 1 base, with 12 bases left between them. Germline V gene lookup returns CDR1 SGHAT and CDR2 FQNNGV. The CDR3 is made up of 15 amino acids.

This clone was picked up a small number of times. The read gets to within 3 residues of the CDR3 end, and the germline J gene fills in the rest. This rearrangement joins TRBV30 to TRBJ2-4; possible D gene TRBD2, 6 bases. V lost 0 bases and J lost 6, with 12 bases in between. This CDR3 is built from 14 residues. In germline, CDR1 is GTSNPN, CDR2 SVGIG (reference sequence). The sequenced part of the CDR3 DNA is TGTGCCTGGAGTGTCCGGGGGTTCCTAAACATT. Translated, it gives CAWSVRGFLNI. The CDR3 in its entirety is CAWSVRGFLNIQYF. Based on the CDR3 plus reference TRBV30 and TRBJ2-4, the full variable domain is SQTIHQWPATLVQPVGSPLSLECTVEGTSNPNLYWYRQAAGRGLQLLFYSVGIGQISSEVPQNLSASRPQDRQFILSSKKLLLSDSGFYLCAWSVRGFLNIQYFGAGTRLSVL.

Concerning this clone: The read terminates 3 residues ahead of where the CDR3 ends, so the germline J gene completes it. This chain links TRBV30 with TRBJ1-2, with D maybe TRBD1 (5 bases). The CDR3 spans 14 residues. Deletions cut 3 bases from V and 5 bases from J, with 16 bases between. Germline-derived CDR1 and CDR2 are GTSNPN and SVGIG (reference sequence). CDR3 DNA, as far as it was read: TGTGCCTGGAGCCCACCAAGGGACTCTTATGGC. It is translated as CAWSPPRDSYG. The complete CDR3 reads CAWSPPRDSYGYTF.

About this clone: The read stops 3 residues short of the end of the CDR3; the missing end is completed from the germline J gene. The J gene is TRBJ2-5, the V gene TRBV30, with TRBD1 identical over 8 bases. The germline CDR1 and CDR2 sequences are GTSNPN and SVGIG (reference sequence). CDR3 length: 15 residues. V lost 0 bases to trimming and J lost 1 base; unmatched junction nucleotides: 4. This CDR3 is CAWSVRDRFQETQYF. Partial CDR3 DNA: TGTGCCTGGAGTGTAAGGGACAGGTTCCAAGAGACC.